This is a list of T cell receptor beta chains from one sample in a study of cytomegalovirus exposure and HLA in healthy donors. Sequencing was performed with immunoSEQ multiplex PCR; in TCRdb, only in-frame clones are kept and a portion is missing. The sample's table shows roughly 50,000 clones. The sample taken for sequencing was PBMCs. The receptors were sampled from a man in his forties in good health and CMV-seropositive. Each CDR3 is given with its conserved first and last residue. The D gene is left open where the match is weak. Size tells how often a clone was seen (once, few, many) or the class of an expanded clone, and some rows leave it out.

-,TRBJ2-7,TRBV9,-,CASSGRDSSYEQYF,TGTGCCAGCAGCGGCCGGGACTCATCCTACGAGCAGTACTTC
-,TRBJ1-2,TRBV28,-,CASSLTGAYYGYTF,TGTGCCAGCAGTTTAACAGGAGCTTACTATGGCTACACCTTC
-,TRBJ1-5,TRBV6-5,-,CASSSSRGGQPQHF,TGTGCCAGCAGTAGCAGCAGGGGTGGGCAGCCCCAGCATTTT
-,TRBJ1-5,TRBV19,-,CASSSPTGGQPQHF,TGTGCCAGTAGTTCTCCGACAGGTGGACAGCCCCAGCATTTT
TRBD2,TRBJ2-3,TRBV6-1,-,CASYRASGSLDTQYF,TGTGCCAGCTACCGTGCTAGCGGGAGTCTAGATACGCAGTATTTT
TRBD1,TRBJ2-5,TRBV5-6,-,CASRTTGGQETQYF,TGTGCCAGCAGGACGACAGGGGGACAAGAGACCCAGTACTTC
-,TRBJ2-7,TRBV27,-,CARSAPEPGYYEQYF,TGTGCCAGGAGCGCTCCCGAACCAGGGTATTATGAGCAGTACTTC
-,TRBJ1-2,TRBV28,-,CASSPPGVRHYGYTF,TGTGCCAGCAGCCCCCCCGGGGTTCGGCACTATGGCTACACCTTC
TRBD1,TRBJ2-5,TRBV28,-,CASSLVIRQGASETQYF,TGTGCCAGCAGCCTGGTAATACGACAGGGGGCGTCCGAGACCCAGTACTTC
-,TRBJ1-3,TRBV6-6,-,CASRHTSSGNTIYF,TGTGCCAGCAGGCATACAAGCTCTGGAAACACCATATATTTT
TRBD1,TRBJ2-7,TRBV28,-,CASTPSGTGAYEQYF,TGTGCCAGCACCCCATCCGGGACAGGCGCCTACGAGCAGTACTTC
TRBD1,TRBJ2-2,TRBV6-1,-,CASSEFDRGTGELFF,TGTGCCAGCAGTGAATTCGACAGGGGCACCGGGGAGCTGTTTTTT
TRBD1,TRBJ1-1,TRBV5-1,-,CASSVGQGSTEAFF,TGCGCCAGCAGCGTCGGACAGGGGAGCACTGAAGCTTTCTTT
-,TRBJ2-1,TRBV29-1,-,CSVDPGSGSYNEQFF,TGCAGCGTTGACCCCGGGAGCGGATCCTACAATGAGCAGTTCTTC
-,TRBJ1-5,TRBV9,-,CASSLTGTNNQPQHF,TGTGCCAGCAGTCTCACCGGGACAAACAATCAGCCCCAGCATTTT
-,TRBJ1-1,TRBV12-5,-,CASAGSSTEAFF,TGTGCTAGTGCGGGGAGTAGCACTGAAGCTTTCTTT
TRBD1,TRBJ1-1,TRBV29-1,-,CSVSGGRDTEAFF,TGCAGCGTTTCAGGGGGCAGGGACACTGAAGCTTTCTTT
TRBD1,TRBJ1-5,TRBV5-1,-,CASSLYGQDNQPQHF,TGCGCCAGCAGCTTGTATGGACAGGACAATCAGCCCCAGCATTTT
-,TRBJ2-7,TRBV7-9,-,CASSLAMANEQYF,TGTGCCAGCAGCTTAGCGATGGCAAACGAGCAGTACTTC
-,TRBJ2-2,TRBV7-9,-,CASSLRSSNTGELFF,TGTGCCAGCAGCTTAAGGAGCAGTAACACCGGGGAGCTGTTTTTT
-,TRBJ2-1,TRBV18,-,CASSPAQYEQFF,TGTGCCAGCTCACCCGCCCAGTATGAGCAGTTCTTC
-,TRBJ2-2,TRBV6-6,-,CASRRMAGVTGELFF,TGTGCCAGCAGAAGGATGGCAGGGGTCACCGGGGAGCTGTTTTTT
TRBD1,TRBJ2-1,TRBV5-6,-,CASSLDRTGIDEQFF,TGTGCCAGCAGCTTGGATCGGACAGGGATCGATGAGCAGTTCTTC
TRBD2,TRBJ2-2,TRBV29-1,-,CSVEQGGAGELFF,TGCAGCGTTGAGCAGGGAGGGGCCGGGGAGCTGTTTTTT
TRBD1,TRBJ2-5,TRBV7-9,-,CASSSGQSTTQYF,TGTGCCAGCAGCTCGGGACAGTCGACGACCCAGTACTTC
TRBD1,TRBJ1-5,TRBV28,-,CASSDGQGGNQPQHF,TGTGCCAGCAGCGATGGACAGGGAGGGAATCAGCCCCAGCATTTT
TRBD2,TRBJ2-6,TRBV30,-,CAWSGTSGSGANVLTF,TGTGCCTGGAGTGGGACTAGCGGCTCTGGGGCCAACGTCCTGACTTTC
-,TRBJ1-1,TRBV6-6,-,CASSSWGGTEAFF,TGTGCCAGCAGTTCGTGGGGAGGGACTGAAGCTTTCTTT
TRBD1,TRBJ1-5,TRBV18,-,CASSTGTGEGQPQHF,TGTGCCAGCTCAACCGGGACAGGGGAAGGACAGCCCCAGCATTTT
TRBD2,TRBJ2-7,TRBV18,-,CASSPDPQAGRSSYEQYF,TGTGCCAGCTCACCCGATCCTCAAGCGGGACGGAGCTCCTACGAGCAGTACTTC
-,TRBJ1-2,TRBV10-2,-,CASISDYGYTF,TGCGCCAGCATTAGTGACTATGGCTACACCTTC
-,TRBJ1-5,TRBV5-1,-,CASSLEGETWQPQHF,TGCGCCAGCAGCTTGGAAGGGGAAACGTGGCAGCCCCAGCATTTT
-,TRBJ2-4,TRBV7-9,-,CASIGLGGGEVQYF,TGTGCCAGCATTGGGCTCGGAGGGGGGGAGGTTCAGTACTTC
-,TRBJ2-7,TRBV5-1,-,CASSQGTVTYEQYF,TGCGCCAGCAGCCAGGGAACAGTCACCTACGAGCAGTACTTC
-,TRBJ2-2,TRBV28,-,CASSPPAHTGELFF,TGTGCCAGCAGTCCCCCCGCGCACACCGGGGAGCTGTTTTTT
-,TRBJ1-3,TRBV18,-,CASSPQAAGAGNTIYF,TGTGCCAGCTCACCACAAGCTGCAGGGGCTGGAAACACCATATATTTT
-,TRBJ1-5,TRBV25-1,-,CASSVASRYSNQPQHF,TGTGCCAGCAGTGTGGCATCCCGTTATAGCAATCAGCCCCAGCATTTT
-,TRBJ2-3,TRBV27,-,CASSLCKRECTQYF,TGTGCCAGCAGTTTATGTAAACGGGAGTGTACGCAGTATTTT
-,TRBJ2-7,TRBV5-4,-,CASSLDVAYEQYF,TGTGCCAGCAGCCTAGACGTTGCCTACGAGCAGTACTTC
-,TRBJ1-3,TRBV6-1,medium-sized,CASSVEGSSGNTIYF,TGTGCCAGCAGTGTGGAGGGAAGCTCTGGAAACACCATATATTTT
-,TRBJ1-1,TRBV6-6,-,CASTQQGSATEAFF,TGTGCCAGCACCCAACAGGGAAGTGCCACTGAAGCTTTCTTT
-,TRBJ2-7,TRBV29-1,-,CSTQDSNEQYF,TGCAGCACTCAAGACTCGAACGAGCAGTACTTC